Presented here are 17 T cell receptor beta chains from one specimen sequenced in a study of T cells expressing NK-cell markers. TCRdb re-called the 5' RACE reads and shows each CDR3 protein once, DNA omitted. This sample's table has about 7,200 distinct CDR3 sequences. The sample consisted of blood T cells: a sorted CD56 or NKG2C T cell subset, CD4+ or CD8+ T cells, or bulk PBMC T cells (not recorded which). The receptors were gathered from a man between 18 and 29 years old in good health.

The rearrangement links TRBV15 to TRBJ1-1. Germline V CDR1 and CDR2: LNHNV, YYDKDF (reference sequence). The CDR3 contains 12 residues. This CDR3 is CATSRVPDEAFF.

By frequency, this clonotype registers medium-sized. The chain couples TRBV28 to TRBJ2-2; absent DNA, TCRdb's TRBD1 call cannot be checked. The CDR3 is 13 amino acids. Germline assignment: CDR1 MDHEN and CDR2 SYDVKM. The CDR3 loop reads CASMGLFTGELFF.

According to its frequency, this clonotype is medium-sized. This sequence joins TRBV4-1 and TRBJ1-2; TCRdb's D gene call, TRBD1, goes unchecked for lack of DNA. Germline CDR1 reads MGHRA; CDR2 reads YSYEKL. This CDR3 comprises 14 residues. CDR3 residues: CASSQLRGEYGYTF.

This clonotype shows up as medium-sized by frequency. The genes are TRBV5-6 and TRBJ2-1; TCRdb names TRBD2, which stays unverified in the absence of DNA. This CDR3 spans 14 amino acids. Looked up from germline, CDR1 is SGHDT and CDR2 is YYEEEE. This CDR3 is CASTFQRGYNEQFF. The complete variable domain, with remaining parts taken from reference TRBV5-6 and TRBJ2-1, reads DAGVTQSPTHLIKTRGQQVTLRCSPKSGHDTVSWYQQALGQGPQFIFQYYEEEERQRGNFPDRFSGHQFPNYSSELNVNALLLGDSALYLCASTFQRGYNEQFFGPGTRLTVL.

The chain employs TRBV5-6 and TRBJ2-3; as DNA is missing, the TRBD2 call by TCRdb cannot be tested. The V gene's germline CDR1 is SGHDT and CDR2 YYEEEE. The CDR3 covers 12 residues. CDR3 region: CASRTGGDTQYF.

The chain combines TRBV20-1 with TRBJ2-1; the TCRdb call, TRBD1, lacks DNA for checking. Per germline, CDR1 DFQATT and CDR2 SNEGSKA (reference sequence). The CDR3 runs to 14 residues. The CDR3 is CSALDRGNNNEQFF.

V usage is TRBV6-5 and J usage is TRBJ2-7; with no DNA, the TCRdb D assignment of TRBD2 cannot be verified. CDR3 size: 15 residues. CDR1 and CDR2 from the germline V gene are MNHEY and SVGAGI. The chain's CDR3 is CASSYKLAAPYEQYF.

In terms of frequency, this clonotype is medium-sized. The J gene is TRBJ2-1, the V gene TRBV5-1. From germline, CDR1 is SGHRS and CDR2 YFSETQ. This CDR3 is 16 amino acids long. The CDR3 here is CASSLAPSSSYNEQFF.

By frequency, this clonotype registers medium-sized (0.01 to 0.1%). CDR3 protein: CSARDLGAPLMGYTF. The V call is TRBV20-1, the J call TRBJ1-2; with no DNA, the TCRdb D assignment of TRBD1 cannot be verified. There are 15 residues in the CDR3. Germline V gene sequence: CDR1 DFQATT, CDR2 SNEGSKA (reference sequence).

V and J are TRBV19 and TRBJ1-2; TCRdb outputs TRBD1, but without DNA this stays unchecked. CDR1 and CDR2 from the germline V gene are LNHDA and SQIVND (reference sequence). The CDR3 covers 13 residues. The CDR3 here is CASSMGTAYGYTF.

Judged by frequency, this clonotype is medium-sized. The chain links TRBV29-1 to TRBJ2-1; TCRdb designates TRBD2, a call that cannot be tested without DNA. The CDR3 loop spans 14 amino acids. Germline CDR1 SQVTM, CDR2 ANQGSEA. CDR3 region: CSVARGRASHEQFF.

This clonotype registers medium-sized by frequency. This chain links TRBV6-6 with TRBJ1-2; TCRdb gives TRBD1 as the D gene, but with no DNA this cannot be confirmed. Germline CDR1 MNHNY, CDR2 SVGAGI (reference sequence). The CDR3 consists of 13 residues. The CDR3 region is CASDSTGLLGYTF.

This clonotype is called medium-sized based on its frequency. CDR3: CASSAAGRAGTGELFF. The chain employs TRBV7-8 and TRBJ2-2; TCRdb lists TRBD2, though no DNA is available to test this call. There are 16 residues in the CDR3. Germline V gene lookup returns CDR1 SGHVS and CDR2 FQNEAQ.

The chain uses TRBV6-2 or TRBV6-3 and TRBJ2-7. CDR1 is MNHEY, CDR2 SVGEGT, per germline. There are 13 residues in the CDR3. The CDR3 is CASSYQISYEQYF.

By frequency, this clonotype is medium-sized. The chain combines TRBV4-3 with TRBJ1-6; TCRdb's D gene call, TRBD1, goes unchecked for lack of DNA. CDR1 is LGHNA and CDR2 is YSLEER in the germline V gene. This CDR3 comprises 14 residues. The CDR3 here is CASSQGTDNSPLHF.

Frequency places this clonotype as medium-sized. This CDR3 is CASRTGTSPRGELFF. This chain connects TRBV5-1 to TRBJ2-2; TCRdb's D call of TRBD2 is untestable without DNA. Germline CDR1 SGHRS, CDR2 YFSETQ. The CDR3 sequence is 15 residues long.

This clonotype shows up as medium-sized (0.01 to 0.1%) by frequency. The chain has TRBV12-3 or TRBV12-4 and TRBJ2-7; the TRBD2 assignment by TCRdb is unverifiable without DNA. The CDR3 sequence is 15 residues long. CDR3 sequence reads: CASSLRRESSYEQYF.